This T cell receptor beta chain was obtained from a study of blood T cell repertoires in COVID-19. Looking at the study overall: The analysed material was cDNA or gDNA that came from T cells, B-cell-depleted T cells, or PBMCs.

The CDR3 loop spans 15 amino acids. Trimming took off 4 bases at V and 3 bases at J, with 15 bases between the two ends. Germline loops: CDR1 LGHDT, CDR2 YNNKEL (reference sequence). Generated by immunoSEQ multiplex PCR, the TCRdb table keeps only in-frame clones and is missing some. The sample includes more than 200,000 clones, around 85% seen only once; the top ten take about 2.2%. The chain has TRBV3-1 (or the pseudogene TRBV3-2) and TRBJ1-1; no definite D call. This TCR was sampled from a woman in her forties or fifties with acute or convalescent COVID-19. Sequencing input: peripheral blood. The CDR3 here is CASSLVGRRDTEAFF. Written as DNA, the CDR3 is TGTGCCAGCAGCCTCGTCGGGAGGAGGGACACTGAAGCTTTCTTT.